A single sample is the source of the 16 T cell receptor beta chains below, sequenced in a study of cytomegalovirus exposure and HLA in healthy donors. The table came from immunoSEQ multiplex PCR; TCRdb's copy has only in-frame clones and leaves some out. In the table there are 250,000 or so clones, about 90% of which are singletons. Sequencing was performed on PBMCs. The origin of the receptors is a man between 18 and 29 years old in good health and CMV-seropositive.

CDR3 coding DNA: TGTGCCAGCTGGACTGGGCTTGTGAACACTGAAGCTTTCTTT. Amino acid sequence: CASWTGLVNTEAFF. The chain recombines TRBV18 with TRBJ1-1; D gene uncertain. The germline CDR1 and CDR2 sequences are KGHSH and LQKENI. The CDR3 runs to 14 residues. V lost 7 bases and J 0 bases, leaving 12 bases between the germline ends.

The chain combines TRBV6-1 with TRBJ1-1; a weak D match, TRBD1 (5 bases). The germline V gene encodes CDR1 MNHNS and CDR2 SASEGT. The V gene lost 4 bases and the J gene lost 2 bases, with 11 bases spanning the gap. CDR3 size: 14 residues. CDR3 residues: CASSVSRANTEAFF. The DNA for the CDR3 is TGTGCCAGCAGTGTATCCAGGGCTAACACTGAAGCTTTCTTT.

The CDR3 DNA reads as TGTGCCTCAGGGGTTGCAGATACGCAGTATTTT. Its protein product is CASGVADTQYF. The rearrangement joins TRBV30 to TRBJ2-3; tentative D call: TRBD1 (6 bases). The CDR3 is 11 residues long. The germline V gene has CDR1 GTSNPN and CDR2 SVGIG (reference sequence). Trimming removed 7 bases at V and 4 bases at J, with 9 bases between.

The V and J genes are TRBV10-2 and TRBJ2-5; 7 positions agree with TRBD1. Trimming cost V 0 bases and J 6 bases; bases outside gene matches: 7. Per the germline V gene, CDR1 is WSHSY and CDR2 is SAAADI. CDR3 size: 15 residues. CDR3 amino acids: CASSESSSGQKTQYF. The CDR3, as DNA: TGCGCCAGCAGTGAGTCGTCCTCGGGACAGAAGACCCAGTACTTC.

The chain combines TRBV5-8 with TRBJ2-2, with 7 nucleotides matching TRBD1. CDR1 and CDR2 (germline): SGHTS, YDEGEE. V lost 2 bases and J lost 4; bases outside the gene matches: 8. The CDR3 spans 16 residues. The CDR3 here is CASSLGTAVLTGELFF. Here the CDR3 DNA reads TGTGCCAGCAGCTTAGGGACAGCGGTACTCACCGGGGAGCTGTTTTTT.

This clone was observed many times. This chain links TRBV27 with TRBJ1-2, with D unclear. The germline V gene encodes CDR1 MNHEY and CDR2 SMNVEV (reference sequence). The V gene lost 2 bases and the J gene lost 0 bases, with 4 bases spanning the gap. CDR3 size: 13 residues. CDR3 in amino acids: CASSLQPNYGYTF. In DNA form, the CDR3 reads TGTGCCAGCAGTTTACAGCCTAACTATGGCTACACCTTC.

The chain has TRBV20-1 and TRBJ1-2; weak D call: TRBD1 (5 bases). The CDR3 spans 11 residues. Germline values: CDR1 DFQATT, CDR2 SNEGSKA (reference sequence). V dropped 5 bases and J dropped 8 bases, with 12 bases sitting between them. This CDR3 reads CSAGGTWGYTF. The CDR3 DNA reads as TGCAGTGCTGGGGGGACTTGGGGCTACACCTTC.

The chain recombines TRBV6-6 with TRBJ2-1; D not certain. The CDR3 consists of 16 residues. The V end was cut by 2 bases, the J end by 6 bases, with 17 bases between. The germline V gene encodes CDR1 MNHNY and CDR2 SVGAGI (reference sequence). The CDR3 reads CASSYPESTDRNEQFF. CDR3 DNA: TGTGCCAGCAGTTACCCTGAGTCGACGGACCGCAATGAGCAGTTCTTC.

The chain couples TRBV30 to TRBJ1-2; the D gene is possibly TRBD1 (5 bases). Trimming took 1 base from V and 7 from J, leaving 10 bases between them. Germline V CDR1 and CDR2: GTSNPN, SVGIG (reference sequence). The CDR3 has 12 amino acids. This CDR3 is CAWSGGRIGYTF. CDR3 coding DNA: TGTGCCTGGAGTGGGGGGAGGATTGGCTACACCTTC.

This chain links TRBV5-5 with TRBJ2-5; no reliable D call. The CDR3 runs to 14 residues. Germline-derived CDR1 and CDR2 are SGHKS and YYEKEE (reference sequence). Trimming pared 3 bases from V and 1 base from J, leaving 10 bases between. Here the CDR3 reads CASSSQAPQETQYF. The CDR3 DNA follows: TGTGCCAGCAGCTCCCAGGCACCCCAAGAGACCCAGTACTTC.

This chain joins TRBV2 and TRBJ2-3, with 9 bases identical to TRBD1. Germline CDR1 is SNHLY and CDR2 is FYNNEI. Trimming took 3 bases from V and 4 from J; bases not matched to a gene: 2. CDR3 length equals 14 residues. In DNA form, the CDR3 reads TGTGCCAGCAGTGAGGACAGGGGCTCAGATACGCAGTATTTT. It encodes CASSEDRGSDTQYF. The full variable domain, with the rest looked up from reference TRBV2 and TRBJ2-3, is EPEVTQTPSHQVTQMGQEVILRCVPISNHLYFYWYRQILGQKVEFLVSFYNNEISEKSEIFDDQFSVERPDGSNFTLKIRSTKLEDSAMYFCASSEDRGSDTQYFGPGTRLTVL.

Comments on this clone: Additional DNA sequences in this sample encode the identical CDR3. The chain carries TRBV2 and TRBJ1-5; TRBD1 is a possible D gene (6 bases). Germline CDR1 is SNHLY and CDR2 is FYNNEI. The V end lost 1 base, the J end lost 4 bases, and 11 bases lay between the germline ends. The CDR3 has 15 residues. The CDR3: CASSEVGGGNQPQHF. Here the CDR3 DNA reads TGTGCCAGCAGTGAAGTGGGGGGCGGAAATCAGCCCCAGCATTTT.

The chain combines TRBV27 with TRBJ1-1; 9 positions match TRBD1. V dropped 4 bases and J dropped 4; count of bases not matched to a gene: 4. This CDR3 region has 14 residues. Germline V gives CDR1 MNHEY, CDR2 SMNVEV (reference sequence). CDR3 amino acids: CASSWTGERTEAFF. In nucleotides, the CDR3 is TGTGCCAGCAGTTGGACAGGGGAGCGCACTGAAGCTTTCTTT.

This sequence joins TRBV20-1 and TRBJ2-5; possibly TRBD2 for D (6 bases). Per germline, CDR1 DFQATT and CDR2 SNEGSKA (reference sequence). The CDR3 extends over 11 amino acids. The DNA for the CDR3 is TGCAGGGGGGACTCCGGATGGACCCAGTACTTC. Protein: CRGDSGWTQYF.

The V and J genes are TRBV11-2 and TRBJ2-7; 7 nucleotides match TRBD2. With 0 bases clipped from V and 3 bases from J, the junction kept 5 bases outside the gene matches. This CDR3 has 15 residues. In germline, CDR1 is SGHAT, CDR2 FQNNGV. The CDR3 spells CASSLEAGANYEQYF. CDR3 DNA: TGTGCCAGCAGCTTAGAGGCGGGAGCAAACTACGAGCAGTACTTC.

V and J are TRBV5-1 and TRBJ1-4, with 10 bases identical to TRBD1. CDR1 is SGHRS, CDR2 YFSETQ, per germline. The CDR3 length is 16 residues. V lost 2 bases and J lost 0; bases outside the gene matches: 1. CDR3 DNA: TGCGCCAGCAGCTTTGGACAGGGGGCAACTAATGAAAAACTGTTTTTT. Translating it yields CASSFGQGATNEKLFF. Drawing the rest from reference TRBV5-1 and TRBJ1-4, the complete variable domain is KAGVTQTPRYLIKTRGQQVTLSCSPISGHRSVSWYQQTPGQGLQFLFEYFSETQRNKGNFPGRFSGRQFSNSRSEMNVSTLELGDSALYLCASSFGQGATNEKLFFGSGTQLSVL.